Presented here are 17 T cell receptor beta chains from one specimen sequenced in a study of cytomegalovirus exposure and HLA in healthy donors. This PCR relied on a set of 60 Vbeta primers and 13 Jbeta primers. Profiling relied on immunoSEQ multiplex PCR, and the TCRdb table lists in-frame clones only, not all of them. The data show more than 110,000 clones, 77% seen once. Sequenced sample: PBMCs. The receptor set was obtained from a woman aged 45-65 years in good health and CMV-seronegative.

The J gene is TRBJ1-6, the V gene TRBV5-1, with TRBD1 matching over 12 bases. Germline values: CDR1 SGHRS, CDR2 YFSETQ. V lost 3 bases, J lost 9 bases, and 4 bases stayed unmatched. The CDR3 covers 15 residues. CDR3 loop: CASSWGQGASSPLHF. DNA of the CDR3: TGCGCCAGCAGCTGGGGACAGGGGGCGAGTTCACCCCTCCACTTT. Based on the CDR3 plus reference TRBV5-1 and TRBJ1-6, the full variable domain is KAGVTQTPRYLIKTRGQQVTLSCSPISGHRSVSWYQQTPGQGLQFLFEYFSETQRNKGNFPGRFSGRQFSNSRSEMNVSTLELGDSALYLCASSWGQGASSPLHFGNGTRLTVT.

A few counts support this clone. The V and J genes are TRBV4-1 and TRBJ1-1; no clear D. Germline V lookup: CDR1 MGHRA, CDR2 YSYEKL. The CDR3 loop spans 18 amino acids. V gave up 1 base and J gave up 3 bases, with 21 bases separating them. The CDR3 DNA reads TGCGCCAGCAGCCAAGTAGGGATTGTTGGAGGATTGGACACTGAAGCTTTCTTT. This encodes CASSQVGIVGGLDTEAFF.

The rearrangement joins TRBV5-6 to TRBJ2-7; the D gene is possibly TRBD2 (5 bases). V gave up 4 bases and J gave up 2 bases, with 10 bases separating them. The CDR3 contains 13 residues. CDR1 and CDR2 from the germline V gene are SGHDT and YYEEEE. The CDR3 sequence: CASSRKRTYEQYF. The CDR3 coding sequence is TGTGCCAGCAGCCGCAAGCGGACCTACGAGCAGTACTTC.

This sequence joins TRBV5-4 and TRBJ1-1; D is perhaps TRBD1 (6 bases). Germline values: CDR1 SGHNT, CDR2 YYREEE (reference sequence). V dropped 0 bases and J dropped 0 bases, with 9 bases sitting between them. This CDR3 is built from 15 residues. The CDR3 DNA sequence: TGTGCCAGCAGCTTGGTGGGGGCTTTGAACACTGAAGCTTTCTTT. Amino acid sequence: CASSLVGALNTEAFF.

The chain uses TRBV28 and TRBJ1-2; D remains unclear. Trimming cost V 6 bases and J 6 bases, with 11 bases left between them. Germline V gene data show CDR1 as MDHEN and CDR2 as SYDVKM. This CDR3 region has 12 residues. The CDR3 protein is CASRSGEDGYTF. In nucleotides, the CDR3 is TGTGCCAGCAGGTCCGGGGAGGATGGCTACACCTTC.

This CDR3 reads CASSFNAGVGQPQHF. Written as DNA, the CDR3 is TGTGCCAGCAGCTTTAATGCAGGGGTAGGTCAGCCCCAGCATTTT. The chain uses TRBV7-2 and TRBJ1-5; TRBD1 is a possible D gene (6 bases). Trimming took off 3 bases at V and 6 bases at J, with 15 bases between the two ends. CDR1 is SGHTA and CDR2 is FQGNSA in the germline V gene. The length of the CDR3 is 15 residues.

This chain uses TRBV6-5 with TRBJ1-1; the D is unclear. Germline CDR1 is MNHEY and CDR2 is SVGAGI. The CDR3 length is 11 residues. Trimming stripped 7 bases from V and 4 bases from J, with 7 bases between. The CDR3 sequence is CASTRFTEAFF. CDR3 nucleotides: TGTGCCAGCACCCGTTTCACTGAAGCTTTCTTT.

The rearrangement uses TRBV4-1 and TRBJ1-1; 8 bases fit TRBD1. J was trimmed by 2 bases and V by 1 base; bases with no gene match: 9. The CDR3 consists of 17 residues. Looked up from germline, CDR1 is MGHRA and CDR2 is YSYEKL. The chain's CDR3 is CASSQGRGQGINTEAFF. CDR3 DNA sequence: TGCGCCAGCAGCCAAGGCAGGGGGCAGGGTATAAACACTGAAGCTTTCTTT.

CDR3 region: CASSDSENIQYF. CDR3 nucleotide sequence: TGCGCCAGCAGCGACAGTGAAAACATTCAGTACTTC. The V and J genes are TRBV5-1 and TRBJ2-4; the D gene is possibly TRBD1 (5 bases). V lost 4 bases and J 5 bases, leaving 7 bases between the germline ends. This CDR3 is 12 amino acids long. Germline CDR1 reads SGHRS; CDR2 reads YFSETQ.

This clone was seen more than once but under ten times. The chain employs TRBV19 and TRBJ1-3; the match to TRBD1 covers 7 bases. CDR1 is LNHDA and CDR2 is SQIVND in the germline V gene (reference sequence). J lost 0 bases, V lost 4 bases, and 3 bases had no gene match. The CDR3 consists of 15 residues. The CDR3 loop is CASSTTGNSGNTIYF. CDR3 DNA sequence: TGTGCCAGTAGTACGACAGGGAACTCTGGAAACACCATATATTTT. The whole variable domain, filled in from reference TRBV19 and TRBJ1-3, reads DGGITQSPKYLFRKEGQNVTLSCEQNLNHDAMYWYRQDPGQGLRLIYYSQIVNDFQKGDIAEGYSVSREKKESFPLTVTSAQKNPTAFYLCASSTTGNSGNTIYFGEGSWLTVV.

There are a few counts of this clone. The genes are TRBV11-1 and TRBJ1-1; D is perhaps TRBD1 (5 bases). Germline CDR1 reads SGHAT; CDR2 reads FQDESV (reference sequence). V lost 5 bases and J 1 base, leaving 14 bases between the germline ends. The CDR3 extends over 15 amino acids. CDR3 in DNA: TGTGCCAGCAGCCCCGAACAGGACCCGAACACTGAAGCTTTCTTT. This encodes CASSPEQDPNTEAFF.

The chain employs TRBV6-5 and TRBJ2-2; TRBD2 agrees at 7 bases. The CDR3 consists of 15 residues. The V gene's germline CDR1 is MNHEY and CDR2 SVGAGI. The J segment lost 4 bases and the V segment lost 6 bases, leaving 8 bases of the junction unmatched. The CDR3 coding sequence is TGTGCCAGCAGACCCCCGGGGGGTGCCACCGGGGAGCTGTTTTTT. As protein: CASRPPGGATGELFF.

This chain joins TRBV6-6 and TRBJ2-1; 10 bases are shared with TRBD2. Germline CDR1 is MNHNY and CDR2 is SVGAGI (reference sequence). Germline trimming cut 4 bases from V and 9 bases from J; bases unmatched to any gene: 9. This CDR3 is 15 amino acids long. CDR3 protein: CASSFLAGVLGEQFF. The DNA for the CDR3 is TGTGCCAGCAGTTTCCTAGCGGGGGTATTAGGTGAGCAGTTCTTC.

The rearrangement joins TRBV5-1 to TRBJ2-1; TRBD2 might be the D (6 bases). Trimming pared 5 bases from V and 9 bases from J, leaving 21 bases between. The CDR3 is made up of 15 amino acids. Germline V gene data show CDR1 as SGHRS and CDR2 as YFSETQ. The DNA for the CDR3 is TGCGCCAGCAGTTCGACTAGTAACTCGGGAAGTGAGCAGTTCTTC. Amino acids: CASSSTSNSGSEQFF.

Comment on this clone: One junction end disagrees with the germline gene, perhaps due to a read error. The chain recombines TRBV5-4 with TRBJ1-1; TRBD1 matches 7 bases. The CDR3 totals 14 residues. Germline CDR1 reads SGHNT; CDR2 reads YYREEE (reference sequence). The CDR3, as DNA: TGTGCCAGCAGCAGGGACAGCATGAACACTGGAGCTTTCTTT. Translating it yields CASSRDSMNTGAFF.

This clone was counted a few times. At one end, the junction sequence differs from germline, possibly due to a read error. This chain joins TRBV7-2 and TRBJ2-3, with D perhaps matching TRBD2 (7 bases). The CDR3 is 14 residues long. Looked up from germline, CDR1 is SGHTA and CDR2 is FQGNSA. The CDR3 coding sequence is TGTGCCAGCAGCTGGTCGGGGGGCACAAATACGCAGTATTTT. Its protein product is CASSWSGGTNTQYF.

This chain uses TRBV5-4 with TRBJ1-4, with 10 bases lining up with TRBD1. From germline, CDR1 is SGHNT and CDR2 YYREEE (reference sequence). This CDR3 region has 16 residues. Unmatched junction bases numbered 7, after V lost 3 bases and J lost 5 bases. Here the CDR3 DNA reads TGTGCCAGCAGCTGGGGGACAGGGGAGGCAAATGAAAAACTGTTTTTT. Translating gives CASSWGTGEANEKLFF.